This is a list of T cell receptor beta chains from one sample in a study of T cell responses to AZD1222 COVID-19 vaccine. Sequencing used immunoSEQ multiplex PCR; TCRdb keeps in-frame clones, though not all of them. The sample includes approximately 190,000 clones, over 85% of them seen just once. The material was peripheral blood, obtained 28 days after the second dose of the MenACWY control vaccine. These receptors all stem from an adult who received the MenACWY meningococcal vaccine as a control. The CDR3 runs from the conserved cysteine through the conserved F or W. A D gene is named only where the DNA matches it firmly.

V	D	J	DNA	CDR3
TRBV29-1	TRBD1	TRBJ1-2	TGCAGCGTTGTGGGACAGGGAACCTATGGCTACACCTTC	CSVVGQGTYGYTF
TRBV28	-	TRBJ1-5	TGTGCCAGCAGGGGGGGGTTGGGACAGCCCCAGCATTTT	CASRGGLGQPQHF
TRBV20-1	-	TRBJ1-6	TGCAGTGCTAGTGGGGGGGGGATAAATAATTCACCCCTCCACTTT	CSASGGGINNSPLHF
TRBV6-1	TRBD1	TRBJ1-1	TGTGCCAGCAGTGAGACAGGGCCGCCACTCGAAGCTTTCTTT	CASSETGPPLEAFF
TRBV18	TRBD2	TRBJ2-1	TGTGCCAGCTCCAGTGCGGGAGGCTCCTACAATGAGCAGTTCTTC	CASSSAGGSYNEQFF
TRBV6-6	-	TRBJ2-1	TGTGCCAGCAGCCCAACGGCCGGTGAGCAGTTCTTC	CASSPTAGEQFF
TRBV6-4	TRBD2	TRBJ2-1	TGTGCCAGCAGTGGAAACGGCGGGAGTATTGCCCCCCGGTTCTTC	CASSGNGGSIAPRFF
TRBV4-3	TRBD2	TRBJ2-1	TGCGCCAGCAGCCGCGCAGCGGGGGGAGGGAATGAGCAGTTCTTC	CASSRAAGGGNEQFF
TRBV6-2/TRBV6-3	-	TRBJ1-5	TGTGCCAGCAGTTACTCCGGGGGCAATCAGCCCCAGCATTTT	CASSYSGGNQPQHF
TRBV19	-	TRBJ1-2	TGTGCCAGTAGTCAAGAATCAGGGAAAGGGGGTCGCTATGGCTACACCTTC	CASSQESGKGGRYGYTF
TRBV9	-	TRBJ2-1	TGTGCCAGCAGCGTAGAGGGGGGTTCGGCTTTTAGCTCCTACAATGAGCAGTTCTTC	CASSVEGGSAFSSYNEQFF